This TCR beta chain was documented in a study of blood T cell repertoires in COVID-19. Study-level background: The cDNA or gDNA used as material had been derived from T cells, B-cell-depleted T cells, or PBMCs.

This clone was seen more than once but under ten times. CDR1 is SGHKS, CDR2 YYEKEE, per germline (reference sequence). This CDR3 is built from 16 residues. Deletions cut 0 bases from V and 8 bases from J, with 20 bases between. A Seattle source enrolled patients during active infection and followed them longitudinally. Data came from immunoSEQ multiplex PCR; TCRdb stores just in-frame clones and leaves some out. The sample contains more than 65,000 clones, roughly four fifths of which appear only once. The chain has TRBV5-5 and TRBJ1-1; D might be TRBD1 (6 bases). The sample was peripheral blood. The clonotype originates from a man aged 30-40 years with COVID-19, enrolled during active disease. CDR3 coding DNA: TGTGCCAGCAGCTTGGGCCCACCAGGGGTCCCCAGGGAAGCTTTCTTT. It specifies CASSLGPPGVPREAFF.